This TCR beta chain was recovered during a study of blood T cell repertoires in COVID-19. V was pared by 5 bases and J by 3 bases, with 8 bases of the junction left unmatched. Germline V CDR1 and CDR2: SGHTA, FQGNSA. The CDR3 length is 15 residues. Clones were sequenced by immunoSEQ multiplex PCR, and TCRdb holds only the in-frame ones, with some missing. Of over 65,000 clones listed, about 90% are singletons. The sequenced material came from peripheral blood. The source of this sequence is a human donor in a cohort sampled during active COVID-19. This chain connects TRBV7-2 to TRBJ1-1; 8 bases map to TRBD1. CDR3 residues: CASSVDRGLYTEAFF. CDR3 DNA: TGTGCCAGCAGCGTAGACAGGGGACTTTACACTGAAGCTTTCTTT. Full variable domain (rest looked up from reference TRBV7-2 and TRBJ1-1): GAGVSQSPSNKVTEKGKDVELRCDPISGHTALYWYRQSLGQGLEFLIYFQGNSAPDKSGLPSDRFSAERTGGSVSTLTIQRTQQEDSAVYLCASSVDRGLYTEAFFGQGTRLTVV.